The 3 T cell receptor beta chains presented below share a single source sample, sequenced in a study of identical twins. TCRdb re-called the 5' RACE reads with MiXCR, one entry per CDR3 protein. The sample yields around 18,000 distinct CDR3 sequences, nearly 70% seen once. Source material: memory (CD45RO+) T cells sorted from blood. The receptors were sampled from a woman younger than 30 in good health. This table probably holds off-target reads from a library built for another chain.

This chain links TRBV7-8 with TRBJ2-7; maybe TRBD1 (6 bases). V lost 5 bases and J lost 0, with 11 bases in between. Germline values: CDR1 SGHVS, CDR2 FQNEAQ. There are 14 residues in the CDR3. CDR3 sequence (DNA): TGTGCCAGCAGCAAAATGACAGGCTCCTACGAGCAGTACTTC. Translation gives CASSKMTGSYEQYF.

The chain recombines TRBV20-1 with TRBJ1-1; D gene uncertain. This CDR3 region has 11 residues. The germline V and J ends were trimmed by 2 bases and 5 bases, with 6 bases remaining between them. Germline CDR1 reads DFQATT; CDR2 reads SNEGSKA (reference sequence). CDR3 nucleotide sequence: TGCAGTGCTAGAAGCGCGACTGAAGCTTTCTTT. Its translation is CSARSATEAFF.

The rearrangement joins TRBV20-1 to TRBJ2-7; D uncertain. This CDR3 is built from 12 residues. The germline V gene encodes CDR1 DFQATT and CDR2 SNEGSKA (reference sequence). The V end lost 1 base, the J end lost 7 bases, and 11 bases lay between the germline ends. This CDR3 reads CSARVTAGEQYF. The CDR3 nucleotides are TGCAGTGCTAGAGTTACAGCTGGGGAGCAGTACTTC.